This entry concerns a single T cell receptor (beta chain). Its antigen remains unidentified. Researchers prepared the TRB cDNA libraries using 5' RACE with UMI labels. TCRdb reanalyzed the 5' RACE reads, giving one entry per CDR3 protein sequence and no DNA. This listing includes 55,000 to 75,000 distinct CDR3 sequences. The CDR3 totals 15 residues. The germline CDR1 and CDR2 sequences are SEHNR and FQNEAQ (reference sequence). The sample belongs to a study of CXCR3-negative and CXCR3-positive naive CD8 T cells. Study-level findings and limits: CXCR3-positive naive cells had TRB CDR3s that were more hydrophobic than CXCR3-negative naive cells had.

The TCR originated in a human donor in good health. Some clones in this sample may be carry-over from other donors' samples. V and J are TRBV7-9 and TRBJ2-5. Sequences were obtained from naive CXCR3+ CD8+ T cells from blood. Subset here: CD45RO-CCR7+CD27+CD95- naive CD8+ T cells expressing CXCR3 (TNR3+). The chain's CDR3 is CASSQWRSDQETQYF.